The 18 T cell receptor beta chains listed next were all sequenced from one sample in a study of blood T cell repertoires in COVID-19. Clones were sequenced by immunoSEQ multiplex PCR, and TCRdb holds only the in-frame ones, with some missing. The sample includes tens of thousands of clones, 90% seen only once; the top ten take 0.95% to 1.3%. The specimen was peripheral blood. The receptors stem from a woman between 50 and 59 years old in a cohort sampled during active COVID-19.

The chain is built from TRBV5-1 and TRBJ2-4; 7 nucleotides align to TRBD1. This CDR3 region has 15 residues. Germline CDR1 reads SGHRS; CDR2 reads YFSETQ. After removal of 3 bases from V and 13 bases from J, the junction contained 16 bases not matched to a gene. The CDR3 loop is CASSSGGQAANFQYF. The DNA for the CDR3 is TGCGCCAGCAGCTCCGGCGGACAGGCCGCAAACTTCCAGTACTTC.

The chain is built from TRBV9 and TRBJ2-3, with TRBD1 identical over 8 bases. CDR1 is SGDLS and CDR2 is YYNGEE in the germline V gene. J was trimmed by 1 base and V by 1 base; bases with no gene match: 2. The CDR3 runs to 15 residues. CDR3 DNA: TGTGCCAGCAGCGTACCGGGACAGGGCACAGATACGCAGTATTTT. Translated: CASSVPGQGTDTQYF.

A single count supports this clone. The CDR3 protein is CASIAPGGVPAGELFF. The CDR3 DNA reads TGTGCCAGCATCGCCCCGGGGGGGGTGCCGGCCGGGGAGCTGTTTTTT. The chain uses TRBV7-9 and TRBJ2-2; 8 nucleotides agree with TRBD2. The CDR3 consists of 16 residues. Germline loops: CDR1 SEHNR, CDR2 FQNEAQ (reference sequence). The trim removed 7 bases at V and 6 bases at J, leaving 13 bases unmatched.

This clone has only a few counts. CDR3 sequence reads: CAWSVLAGPINEQFF. DNA for the CDR3: TGTGCCTGGAGTGTACTAGCGGGTCCCATCAATGAGCAGTTCTTC. The rearrangement joins TRBV30 to TRBJ2-1; 9 bases are shared with TRBD2. The CDR3 length is 15 residues. V lost 0 bases, J lost 6 bases, and 6 bases stayed unmatched. CDR1 and CDR2 (germline): GTSNPN, SVGIG (reference sequence).

The chain employs TRBV15 and TRBJ1-3, with TRBD1 identical over 7 bases. Per the germline V gene, CDR1 is LNHNV and CDR2 is YYDKDF (reference sequence). V trimming: 6 bases; J trimming: 6 bases; junction bases outside the gene matches: 8. There are 14 residues in the CDR3. For the CDR3, the DNA is TGTGCCACCAGGAGGCAGGGGGAGGAAAACACCATATATTTT. This sequence encodes CATRRQGEENTIYF.

The CDR3 spells CASSQEGSGNTIYF. CDR3 coding DNA: TGCGCCAGCAGTCAGGAGGGGTCTGGAAACACCATATATTTT. The chain couples TRBV23-1 to TRBJ1-3; TRBD1 is a possible D gene (5 bases). TRBV23-1 counts as an open reading frame of uncertain function. V was pared by 3 bases and J by 1 base, with 7 bases between. The CDR3 contains 14 residues.

This clone was counted between two and nine times. V is TRBV30 and J is TRBJ1-6, with D possibly TRBD1 on 6 matching bases. Germline V lookup: CDR1 GTSNPN, CDR2 SVGIG (reference sequence). The CDR3 has 14 amino acids. The germline V and J ends were trimmed by 3 bases and 6 bases, with 12 bases remaining between them. CDR3 sequence: CAWRGATSNSPLHF. DNA for the CDR3: TGTGCCTGGAGGGGGGCTACGAGTAATTCACCCCTCCACTTT.

This chain joins TRBV4-1 and TRBJ2-2; 10 nucleotides agree with TRBD1. The CDR3 length is 16 residues. Germline CDR1 is MGHRA and CDR2 is YSYEKL. Trimming removed 4 bases from V and 2 bases from J; junction bases left unmatched: 4. The CDR3 DNA sequence: TGCGCCAGCAGCCCGGGGACAGGGGACAACACCGGGGAGCTGTTTTTT. Its translation: CASSPGTGDNTGELFF.

The chain employs TRBV19 and TRBJ1-5, with D possibly TRBD1 on 5 matching bases. The germline gives CDR1 LNHDA, CDR2 SQIVND (reference sequence). The V end was cut by 4 bases, the J end by 9 bases, with 13 bases between. The CDR3 is made up of 13 amino acids. The CDR3 DNA is TGTGCCAGTAGTAGGCAGGGTGTCGCGCCCCAGCATTTT. It encodes CASSRQGVAPQHF.

The chain employs TRBV28 and TRBJ1-5; 8 nucleotides match TRBD1. V was clipped by 6 bases and J by 11 bases; unmatched bases: 9. The CDR3 sequence is 13 residues long. In germline, CDR1 is MDHEN, CDR2 SYDVKM. The CDR3 sequence is CASRTGGGWAQHF. The DNA for the CDR3 is TGTGCCAGCAGAACAGGGGGGGGATGGGCCCAGCATTTT.

This chain links TRBV9 with TRBJ1-6; 7 bases line up with TRBD1. Germline trimming cut 4 bases from V and 5 bases from J; bases unmatched to any gene: 9. CDR1 and CDR2 from the germline V gene are SGDLS and YYNGEE. The CDR3 has 16 residues. The CDR3 loop is CASSPRQGNDNSPLHF. The CDR3 DNA reads as TGTGCCAGCAGCCCTCGACAGGGTAACGATAATTCACCCCTCCACTTT.

V gene TRBV18 combines with J gene TRBJ2-7; no definite D call. V lost 3 bases and J lost 2, with 8 bases in between. Germline values: CDR1 KGHSH, CDR2 LQKENI. This CDR3 region has 13 residues. The CDR3 nucleotides read TGTGCCAGCTCACCCACTCCGACCTACGAGCAGTACTTC. Translation gives CASSPTPTYEQYF.

As regards this clone: The junction does not match germline at one end; this may be a read error. The V call is TRBV5-1, the J call TRBJ2-3; no clear D gene. The CDR3 extends over 15 amino acids. Per germline, CDR1 SGHRS and CDR2 YFSETQ. This CDR3 is CASRLESTSTDTQYF. The CDR3 region has the DNA TGCGCCAGCAGATTGGAGAGTACGAGCACAGATACGCAGTATTTT.

The chain has TRBV19 and TRBJ2-1, with TRBD1 identical over 11 bases. CDR3 length: 15 residues. In germline, CDR1 is LNHDA, CDR2 SQIVND (reference sequence). V trimming: 6 bases; J trimming: 7 bases; junction bases outside the gene matches: 8. The CDR3 bases are TGTGCCAGTAGGGTCAGCGGGACAGGGGGAAATGAGCAGTTCTTC. Translating gives CASRVSGTGGNEQFF.

The chain recombines TRBV7-9 with TRBJ2-3; no clear D gene. Germline loops: CDR1 SEHNR, CDR2 FQNEAQ (reference sequence). This CDR3 region has 13 residues. The V end was cut by 2 bases, the J end by 5 bases, with 8 bases between. Here the CDR3 reads CASSLTGGDTQYF. As DNA, the CDR3 is TGTGCCAGCAGCTTAACCGGCGGAGATACGCAGTATTTT.

The genes are TRBV24-1 and TRBJ2-3; 8 positions agree with TRBD2. Germline V gives CDR1 KGHDR, CDR2 SFDVKD. V was clipped by 10 bases and J by 1 base; unmatched bases: 6. The CDR3 contains 14 residues. The CDR3 loop reads CATETGLGTDTQYF. For the CDR3, the DNA is TGTGCCACAGAGACGGGACTAGGCACAGATACGCAGTATTTT.

The V gene is TRBV27, the J gene TRBJ2-3, with D possibly matching TRBD2 (6 bases). Germline V gives CDR1 MNHEY, CDR2 SMNVEV (reference sequence). Trimming stripped 1 base from V and 3 bases from J, with 11 bases between. This CDR3 region has 15 residues. CDR3 DNA sequence: TGTGCCAGCAGTTTATGGGGGGACGAGACAGATACGCAGTATTTT. The encoded protein is CASSLWGDETDTQYF.

This chain joins TRBV27 and TRBJ2-1; 16 bases match TRBD2. V shed 5 bases, J shed 0 bases, and the junction held 7 bases outside the gene matches. The CDR3 spans 19 residues. Germline V CDR1 and CDR2: MNHEY, SMNVEV (reference sequence). The CDR3 is CASSLRGLAGGSSYNEQFF. DNA for the CDR3: TGTGCCAGCAGTCTCCGGGGACTAGCGGGAGGGAGCTCCTACAATGAGCAGTTCTTC.